This T cell receptor (beta chain) was sequenced for a study of T-cell memory formation after mild COVID-19. In the case of this clonotype: What it recognizes is unknown.

Each CDR3 protein is one row after TCRdb ran MiXCR on the 5' RACE reads. This sample yields about 210,000 distinct CDR3 sequences, of which around 25% are seen a single time; approximately 10% belongs to the top ten. Trimming shortened V by 3 bases and J by 3 bases, and 14 bases separated the two germline ends. From germline, CDR1 is SGHRS and CDR2 YFSETQ. CDR3 length equals 15 residues. Study-level findings and limits: The appearance of some responding clones in pre-infection memory suggested that cross-reactive memory joined. A second wave of clones peaked on day 37, and their SARS-CoV-2 specificity went unconfirmed.

The sequencing sample was made of PBMCs or a T cell subset sorted from them (not recorded which). This TCR was recovered from an adult woman who had mild COVID-19 (a few samples of this study predate the infection). Cell type and time point are not known. The rearrangement uses TRBV5-1 and TRBJ2-3, with D possibly being TRBD2 (7 bases). Here the CDR3 DNA reads TGCGCCAGCAGCTCAAGGGAGGGGGGGACAGATACGCAGTATTTT. Its protein product is CASSSREGGTDTQYF.